Below are 12 T cell receptor beta chains sequenced from a single sample in a study of chemoradiotherapy in HPV16-positive cancers. Using immunoSEQ multiplex PCR, the repertoire was profiled, and TCRdb retains in-frame clones only, with some absent. The sample lists over 6,000 clones, about 86% occurring once. The sample was blood, taken from a patient who underwent chemoradiotherapy. The receptors originated from a human donor with HPV-associated anogenital cancer.

This clone showed up just a few times. This chain joins TRBV2 and TRBJ1-6, with TRBD1 as a possible D gene (6 bases). Trimming took off 3 bases at V and 7 bases at J, with 7 bases between the two ends. This CDR3 has 13 residues. Germline values: CDR1 SNHLY, CDR2 FYNNEI. Here the CDR3 reads CASSEDRNSPLHF. Written as DNA, the CDR3 is TGTGCCAGCAGTGAGGACAGAAATTCACCCCTCCACTTT.

V is TRBV6-5 and J is TRBJ1-6; D gene uncertain. The CDR3 contains 12 residues. The germline CDR1 and CDR2 sequences are MNHEY and SVGAGI. Trimming left V 6 bases short and J 2 bases short, with 2 bases between. CDR3 DNA: TGTGCCAGCAGCCCCTATAATTCACCCCTCCACTTT. This encodes CASSPYNSPLHF.

The chain recombines TRBV7-2 with TRBJ1-3, with D possibly matching TRBD1 (5 bases). Between the trimmed V and J ends, which lost 3 bases and 4 bases, there was a span of 13 bases. The germline CDR1 and CDR2 sequences are SGHTA and FQGNSA. CDR3 length equals 15 residues. The CDR3 loop is CASSLGQGMGNTIYF. The CDR3 DNA follows: TGTGCCAGCAGCTTGGGGCAGGGAATGGGAAACACCATATATTTT.

V is TRBV9 and J is TRBJ2-3, with D maybe TRBD1 (5 bases). The CDR3 loop spans 16 amino acids. Germline-derived CDR1 and CDR2 are SGDLS and YYNGEE. V lost 0 bases, J lost 0 bases, and 11 bases lay in between. Written as DNA, the CDR3 is TGTGCCAGCAGCGTAGGGGGCTCCACTAGCACAGATACGCAGTATTTT. Translated: CASSVGGSTSTDTQYF.

This clone was seen a handful of times. J is TRBJ2-5 and V is TRBV10-3, with 15 bases aligning to TRBD2. Per the germline V gene, CDR1 is ENHRY and CDR2 is SYGVKD. The CDR3 is 13 amino acids. The junction had 0 bases not matched to a gene; V was cut back by 8 bases and J by 5 bases. The CDR3 DNA reads TGTGCCATCGGGACTAGCGGGGGGGAGACCCAGTACTTC. This gives the protein CAIGTSGGETQYF.

This clone showed up just once. This chain connects TRBV18 to TRBJ2-2; D is undetermined. Germline V lookup: CDR1 KGHSH, CDR2 LQKENI. CDR3 length equals 13 residues. V dropped 3 bases and J dropped 0 bases, with 2 bases sitting between them. The CDR3 reads CASSPPNTGELFF. The DNA of the CDR3 is TGTGCCAGCTCACCCCCGAACACCGGGGAGCTGTTTTTT. The complete variable domain, with remaining parts taken from reference TRBV18 and TRBJ2-2, reads NAGVMQNPRHLVRRRGQEARLRCSPMKGHSHVYWYRQLPEEGLKFMVYLQKENIIDESGMPKERFSAEFPKEGPSILRIQQVVRGDSAAYFCASSPPNTGELFFGEGSRLTVL.

V usage is TRBV5-1 and J usage is TRBJ1-2; the D gene is possibly TRBD1 (6 bases). Germline V gene data show CDR1 as SGHRS and CDR2 as YFSETQ. V dropped 2 bases and J dropped 4 bases, with 12 bases sitting between them. This CDR3 has 14 residues. The CDR3 region is CASSFQGLGYGYTF. CDR3 nucleotides: TGCGCCAGCAGCTTCCAGGGGCTAGGCTATGGCTACACCTTC. The whole variable domain, remainder taken from reference TRBV5-1 and TRBJ1-2, is KAGVTQTPRYLIKTRGQQVTLSCSPISGHRSVSWYQQTPGQGLQFLFEYFSETQRNKGNFPGRFSGRQFSNSRSEMNVSTLELGDSALYLCASSFQGLGYGYTFGSGTRLTVV.

The chain employs TRBV4-1 and TRBJ2-3; D gene ambiguous. V lost 3 bases and J 5 bases, leaving 21 bases between the germline ends. Germline lookup yields CDR1 MGHRA and CDR2 YSYEKL. The CDR3 extends over 17 amino acids. CDR3 coding DNA: TGCGCCAGCAGCCACCGAAGACCGGAAAAATTGGTAGATACGCAGTATTTT. Its translation: CASSHRRPEKLVDTQYF.

The chain uses TRBV18 and TRBJ2-7; either TRBD1 or TRBD2 may supply D (5 bases each). Trimming took off 2 bases at V and 6 bases at J, with 11 bases between the two ends. Germline CDR1 and CDR2: KGHSH and LQKENI. The CDR3 spans 13 residues. CDR3 sequence reads: CASSPGTPGEQYF. Written as DNA, the CDR3 is TGTGCCAGCTCACCAGGGACCCCGGGCGAGCAGTACTTC.

This clone was counted only a few times. This chain uses TRBV6-5 with TRBJ2-7; 9 bases agree with TRBD1. The CDR3 consists of 13 residues. V shed 6 bases, J shed 3 bases, and the junction held 3 bases outside the gene matches. The V gene's germline CDR1 is MNHEY and CDR2 SVGAGI. The DNA of the CDR3 is TGTGCCAGCAGGACGGGACAGGGCTACGAGCAGTACTTC. It translates to CASRTGQGYEQYF.

V gene TRBV7-2 combines with J gene TRBJ1-5, with TRBD1 identical over 12 bases. Unmatched junction bases numbered 2, after V lost 5 bases and J lost 3 bases. Germline CDR1 SGHTA, CDR2 FQGNSA. The CDR3 totals 15 residues. This chain's CDR3 is CASSPGQGANQPQHF. The CDR3, as DNA: TGTGCCAGCAGCCCGGGACAGGGGGCCAATCAGCCCCAGCATTTT. Combining the CDR3 with reference TRBV7-2 and TRBJ1-5 gives the whole variable domain GAGVSQSPSNKVTEKGKDVELRCDPISGHTALYWYRQSLGQGLEFLIYFQGNSAPDKSGLPSDRFSAERTGGSVSTLTIQRTQQEDSAVYLCASSPGQGANQPQHFGDGTRLSIL.

V gene TRBV2 combines with J gene TRBJ1-1; D gene unclear. The CDR3 runs to 15 residues. V shed 3 bases and J shed 2 bases, with 13 bases lying between them. CDR1 is SNHLY and CDR2 is FYNNEI in the germline V gene. For the CDR3, the DNA is TGTGCCAGCAGTGATTCGATAGGGTCCAACACTGAAGCTTTCTTT. Encoded protein: CASSDSIGSNTEAFF.